The subject of this entry is one T cell receptor (beta chain). This sample is drawn from a study of shared clonotypes between healthy human individuals. V was clipped by 10 bases and J by 4 bases; unmatched bases: 9. The CDR3 consists of 13 residues. CDR1 LNHDA and CDR2 SQIVND come from the germline V gene (reference sequence). Generated by immunoSEQ multiplex PCR, the TCRdb table keeps only in-frame clones and is missing some. The table lists under 650,000 clones, about 96% of them singletons. The chain is built from TRBV19 and TRBJ1-1; TRBD1 matches 7 bases. Sequences were obtained from naive CD4+ T cells sorted from blood. Noted subset: CD45RA+ positively selected. This TCR was recovered from a woman under 40 in good health. CDR3 in amino acids: CATSIQGVTEAFF. CDR3 bases: TGTGCCACCTCAATCCAGGGGGTCACTGAAGCTTTCTTT.